A single T cell receptor beta chain is shown here with its context. These data are taken from a study of blood T cell repertoires in COVID-19. Study-wide background: Some COVID-19 samples were acute and others convalescent; all came from the United States, Italy and Spain. T cells, B-cell-depleted T cells, or PBMCs supplied cDNA or gDNA.

The protocol was immunoSEQ multiplex PCR, while the TCRdb copy is restricted to in-frame clones and leaves out a portion. The sample holds approximately 180,000 clones, 85% to 90% seen once. The germline V gene has CDR1 MNHNY and CDR2 SVGAGI (reference sequence). V gave up 3 bases and J gave up 5 bases; unmatched junction bases: 5. This CDR3 region has 14 residues. The source material was peripheral blood. The J gene is TRBJ2-5, the V gene TRBV6-6; the match to TRBD2 covers 8 bases. This clonotype was sampled from a person aged 70 to 80 with COVID-19, enrolled during active disease. Here the CDR3 reads CASSYPGGEETQYF. DNA for the CDR3: TGTGCCAGCAGTTATCCGGGAGGGGAGGAGACCCAGTACTTC.